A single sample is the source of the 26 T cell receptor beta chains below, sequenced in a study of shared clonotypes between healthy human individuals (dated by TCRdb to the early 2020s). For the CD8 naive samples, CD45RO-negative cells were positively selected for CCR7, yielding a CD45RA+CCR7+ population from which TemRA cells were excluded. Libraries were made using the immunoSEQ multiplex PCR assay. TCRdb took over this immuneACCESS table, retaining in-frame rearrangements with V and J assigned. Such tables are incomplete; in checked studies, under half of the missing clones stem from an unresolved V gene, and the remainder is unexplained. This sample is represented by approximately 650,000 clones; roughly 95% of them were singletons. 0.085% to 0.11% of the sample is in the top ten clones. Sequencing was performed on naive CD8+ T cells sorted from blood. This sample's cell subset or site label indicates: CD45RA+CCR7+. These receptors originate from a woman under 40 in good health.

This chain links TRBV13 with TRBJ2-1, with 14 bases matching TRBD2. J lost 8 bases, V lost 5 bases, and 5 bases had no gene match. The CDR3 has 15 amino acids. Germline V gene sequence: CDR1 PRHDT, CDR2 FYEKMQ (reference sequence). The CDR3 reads CASSQGLAGVHEQFF. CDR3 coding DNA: TGTGCCAGCAGCCAGGGACTAGCGGGAGTTCATGAGCAGTTCTTC.

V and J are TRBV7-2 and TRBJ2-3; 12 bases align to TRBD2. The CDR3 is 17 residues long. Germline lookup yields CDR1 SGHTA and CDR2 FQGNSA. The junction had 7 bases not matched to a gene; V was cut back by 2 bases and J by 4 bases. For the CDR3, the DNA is TGTGCCAGCAGCTTAAAGGTCCTAGCGGGAGGGCCAGATACGCAGTATTTT. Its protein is CASSLKVLAGGPDTQYF.

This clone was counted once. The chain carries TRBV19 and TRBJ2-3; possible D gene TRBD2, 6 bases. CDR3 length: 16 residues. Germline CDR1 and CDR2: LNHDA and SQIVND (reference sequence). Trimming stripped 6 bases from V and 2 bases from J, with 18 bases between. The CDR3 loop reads CASRQLTGRNTDTQYF. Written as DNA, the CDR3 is TGTGCCAGTAGACAACTTACCGGGAGAAACACAGATACGCAGTATTTT.

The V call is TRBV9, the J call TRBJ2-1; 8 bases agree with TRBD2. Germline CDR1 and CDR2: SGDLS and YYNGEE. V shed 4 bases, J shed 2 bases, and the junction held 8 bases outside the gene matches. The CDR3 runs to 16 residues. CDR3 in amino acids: CASSIQSGSTYNEQFF. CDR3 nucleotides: TGTGCCAGCAGCATTCAAAGCGGGAGTACCTACAATGAGCAGTTCTTC.

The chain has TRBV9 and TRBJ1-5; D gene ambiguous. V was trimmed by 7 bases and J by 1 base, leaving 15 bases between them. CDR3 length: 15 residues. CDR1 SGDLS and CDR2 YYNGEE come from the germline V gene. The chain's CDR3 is CASAPGMSSNQPQHF. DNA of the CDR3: TGTGCCAGCGCCCCCGGGATGTCAAGCAATCAGCCCCAGCATTTT.

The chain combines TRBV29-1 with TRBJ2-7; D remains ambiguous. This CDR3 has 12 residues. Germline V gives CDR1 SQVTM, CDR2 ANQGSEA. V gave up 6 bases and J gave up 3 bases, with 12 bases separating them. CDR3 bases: TGCAGCGTCTACCAATTGGGCTACGAGCAGTACTTC. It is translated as CSVYQLGYEQYF.

CDR3: CSVDHRDRSVGDTQYF. CDR3 DNA: TGCAGCGTTGACCACCGGGACAGGTCGGTTGGAGATACGCAGTATTTT. The chain is built from TRBV29-1 and TRBJ2-3; 8 positions match TRBD1. Germline V CDR1 and CDR2: SQVTM, ANQGSEA. CDR3 length: 16 residues. V trimming: 3 bases; J trimming: 5 bases; junction bases outside the gene matches: 13.

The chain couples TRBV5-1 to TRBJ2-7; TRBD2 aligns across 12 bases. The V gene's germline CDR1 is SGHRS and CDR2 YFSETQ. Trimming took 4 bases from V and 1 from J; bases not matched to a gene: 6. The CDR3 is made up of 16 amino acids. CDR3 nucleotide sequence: TGCGCCAGCAGCCTCGCCGGACTAGCGGGATCCTACGAGCAGTACTTC. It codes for CASSLAGLAGSYEQYF.

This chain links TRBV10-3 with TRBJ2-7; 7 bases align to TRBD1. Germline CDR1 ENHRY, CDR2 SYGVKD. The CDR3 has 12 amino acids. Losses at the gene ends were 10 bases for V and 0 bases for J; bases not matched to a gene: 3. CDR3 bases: TGTGCCACCACAGGGGCCTCCTACGAGCAGTACTTC. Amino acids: CATTGASYEQYF.

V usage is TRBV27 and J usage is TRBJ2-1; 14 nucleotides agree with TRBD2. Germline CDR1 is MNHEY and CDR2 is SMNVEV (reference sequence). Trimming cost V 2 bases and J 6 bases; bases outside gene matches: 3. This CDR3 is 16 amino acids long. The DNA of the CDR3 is TGTGCCAGCAGTTTAAATGGACTAGCGGGAGGCAATGAGCAGTTCTTC. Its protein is CASSLNGLAGGNEQFF.

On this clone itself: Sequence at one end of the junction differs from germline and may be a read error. In DNA form, the CDR3 reads TGTGCCAGCAGCTACATTACCTTGGAGGGCCTGATCTTC. Protein sequence: CASSYITLEGLIF. The chain couples TRBV27 to TRBJ2-1, with D maybe TRBD2 (6 bases). The CDR3 covers 13 residues. The germline V gene has CDR1 MNHEY and CDR2 SMNVEV (reference sequence).

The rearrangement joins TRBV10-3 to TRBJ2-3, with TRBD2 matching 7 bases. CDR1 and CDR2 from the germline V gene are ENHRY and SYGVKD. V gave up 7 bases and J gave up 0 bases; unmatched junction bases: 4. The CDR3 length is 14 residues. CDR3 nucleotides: TGTGCCATCATGAGCGGGACTAGCACAGATACGCAGTATTTT. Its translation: CAIMSGTSTDTQYF.

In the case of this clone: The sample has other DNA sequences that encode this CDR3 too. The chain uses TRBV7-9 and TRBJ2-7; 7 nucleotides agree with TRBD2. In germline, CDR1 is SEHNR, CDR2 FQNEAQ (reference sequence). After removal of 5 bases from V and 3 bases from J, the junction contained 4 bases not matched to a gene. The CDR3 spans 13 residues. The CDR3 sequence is CASSLGTNYEQYF. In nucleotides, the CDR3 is TGTGCCAGCAGCCTCGGGACTAACTACGAGCAGTACTTC.

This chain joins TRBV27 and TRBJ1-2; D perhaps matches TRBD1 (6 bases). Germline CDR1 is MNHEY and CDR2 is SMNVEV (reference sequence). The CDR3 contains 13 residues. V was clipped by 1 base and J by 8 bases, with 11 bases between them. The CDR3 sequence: CASSLFPQGGYTF. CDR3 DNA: TGTGCCAGCAGTTTATTCCCCCAGGGGGGCTACACCTTC.

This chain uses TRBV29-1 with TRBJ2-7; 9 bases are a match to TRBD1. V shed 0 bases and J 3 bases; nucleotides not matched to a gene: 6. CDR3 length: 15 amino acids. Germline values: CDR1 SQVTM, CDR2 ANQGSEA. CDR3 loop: CSVEERTGVDYEQYF. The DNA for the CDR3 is TGCAGCGTTGAAGAGCGGACAGGGGTCGACTACGAGCAGTACTTC.

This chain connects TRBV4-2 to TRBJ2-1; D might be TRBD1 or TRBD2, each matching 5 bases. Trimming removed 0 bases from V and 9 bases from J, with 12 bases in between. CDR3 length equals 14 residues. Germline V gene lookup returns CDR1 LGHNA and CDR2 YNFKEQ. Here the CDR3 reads CASSQDRGVGEQFF. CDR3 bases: TGTGCCAGCAGCCAAGATCGAGGGGTCGGTGAGCAGTTCTTC.

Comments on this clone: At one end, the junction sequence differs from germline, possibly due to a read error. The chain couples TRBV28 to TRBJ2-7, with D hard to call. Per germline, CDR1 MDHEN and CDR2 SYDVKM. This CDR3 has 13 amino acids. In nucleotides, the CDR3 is TGTGCCAGCAGCCTGCATTTGGGGTATACCACGAACTTC. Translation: CASSLHLGYTTNF.

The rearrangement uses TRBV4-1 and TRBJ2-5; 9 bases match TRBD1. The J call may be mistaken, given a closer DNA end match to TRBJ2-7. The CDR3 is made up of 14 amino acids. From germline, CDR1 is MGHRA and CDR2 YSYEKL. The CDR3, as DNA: TGCGCCAGCAGCGACGGGACAGGGTTCTACGAGCAGTACTTC. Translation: CASSDGTGFYEQYF.

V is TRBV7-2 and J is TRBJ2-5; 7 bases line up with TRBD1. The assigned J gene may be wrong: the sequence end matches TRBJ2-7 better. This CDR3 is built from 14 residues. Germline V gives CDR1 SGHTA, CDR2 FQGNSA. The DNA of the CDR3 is TGTGCCAGCAGCTTAGCGGGACAGCTCTACGAGCAGTACTTC. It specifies CASSLAGQLYEQYF.

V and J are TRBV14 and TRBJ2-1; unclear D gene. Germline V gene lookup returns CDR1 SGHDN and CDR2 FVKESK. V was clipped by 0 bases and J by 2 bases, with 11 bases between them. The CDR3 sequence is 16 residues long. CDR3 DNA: TGTGCCAGCAGCCAAGATGGGGTTACCCCCTACAATGAGCAGTTCTTC. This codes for CASSQDGVTPYNEQFF.

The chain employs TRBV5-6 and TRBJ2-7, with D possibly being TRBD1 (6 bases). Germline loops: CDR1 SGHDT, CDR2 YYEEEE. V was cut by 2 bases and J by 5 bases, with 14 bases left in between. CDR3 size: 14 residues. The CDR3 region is CASSFWSAGDEQYF. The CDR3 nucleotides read TGTGCCAGCAGCTTTTGGTCGGCAGGGGACGAGCAGTACTTC.

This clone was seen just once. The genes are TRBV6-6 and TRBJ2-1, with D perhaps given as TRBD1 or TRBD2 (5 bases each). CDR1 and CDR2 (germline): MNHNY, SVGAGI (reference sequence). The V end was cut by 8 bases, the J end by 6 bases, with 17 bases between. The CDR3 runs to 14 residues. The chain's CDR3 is CASLAGPGPNEQFF. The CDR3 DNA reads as TGTGCCAGCCTCGCCGGACCGGGACCCAATGAGCAGTTCTTC.

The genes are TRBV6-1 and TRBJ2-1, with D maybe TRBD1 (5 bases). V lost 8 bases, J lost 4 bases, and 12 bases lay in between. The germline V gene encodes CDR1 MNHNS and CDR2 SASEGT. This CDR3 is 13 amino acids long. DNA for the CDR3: TGTGCCAGCTCAGACAGAGTGTACAATGAGCAGTTCTTC. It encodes CASSDRVYNEQFF.

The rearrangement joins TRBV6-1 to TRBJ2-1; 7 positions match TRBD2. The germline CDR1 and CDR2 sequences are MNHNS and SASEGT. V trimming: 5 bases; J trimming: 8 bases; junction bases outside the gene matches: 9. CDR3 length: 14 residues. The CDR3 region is CASSIALLADEQFF. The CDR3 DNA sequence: TGTGCCAGCAGTATCGCTCTTCTAGCGGATGAGCAGTTCTTC.

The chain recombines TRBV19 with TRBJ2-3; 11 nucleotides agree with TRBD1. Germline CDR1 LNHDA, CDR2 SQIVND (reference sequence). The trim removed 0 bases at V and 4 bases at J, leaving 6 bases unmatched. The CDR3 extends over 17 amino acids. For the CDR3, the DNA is TGTGCCAGTAGTATAGAGGACAGGGGGCGCCCGGCAGATACGCAGTATTTT. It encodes CASSIEDRGRPADTQYF.

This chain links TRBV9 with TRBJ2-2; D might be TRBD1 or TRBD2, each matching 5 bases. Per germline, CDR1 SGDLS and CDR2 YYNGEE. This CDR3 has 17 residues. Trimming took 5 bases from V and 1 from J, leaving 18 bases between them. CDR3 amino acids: CASRDGTDSVNTGELFF. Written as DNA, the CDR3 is TGTGCCAGCAGAGATGGGACCGACTCTGTGAACACCGGGGAGCTGTTTTTT.